This T cell receptor beta chain emerged from a study of cytomegalovirus exposure and HLA in healthy donors. PCR used 60 Vbeta primers and 13 Jbeta primers. Libraries were prepared by immunoSEQ multiplex PCR; TCRdb keeps only in-frame clonotypes and omits some of them. Of roughly 100,000 clones in the sample, about 76% are singletons; the top ten hold less than 9%. The CDR3 is 12 residues long. The germline V gene encodes CDR1 SQVTM and CDR2 ANQGSEA. V was pared by 4 bases and J by 3 bases, with 9 bases between. The chain uses TRBV29-1 and TRBJ1-2, with a possible D match to TRBD1 (5 bases). The source of this sequence is a middle-aged man in good health and CMV-seropositive. Sequences were obtained from PBMCs. The CDR3 nucleotides are TGCAGCGTTGTGGGGCCCGACTATGGCTACACCTTC. Translation gives CSVVGPDYGYTF.